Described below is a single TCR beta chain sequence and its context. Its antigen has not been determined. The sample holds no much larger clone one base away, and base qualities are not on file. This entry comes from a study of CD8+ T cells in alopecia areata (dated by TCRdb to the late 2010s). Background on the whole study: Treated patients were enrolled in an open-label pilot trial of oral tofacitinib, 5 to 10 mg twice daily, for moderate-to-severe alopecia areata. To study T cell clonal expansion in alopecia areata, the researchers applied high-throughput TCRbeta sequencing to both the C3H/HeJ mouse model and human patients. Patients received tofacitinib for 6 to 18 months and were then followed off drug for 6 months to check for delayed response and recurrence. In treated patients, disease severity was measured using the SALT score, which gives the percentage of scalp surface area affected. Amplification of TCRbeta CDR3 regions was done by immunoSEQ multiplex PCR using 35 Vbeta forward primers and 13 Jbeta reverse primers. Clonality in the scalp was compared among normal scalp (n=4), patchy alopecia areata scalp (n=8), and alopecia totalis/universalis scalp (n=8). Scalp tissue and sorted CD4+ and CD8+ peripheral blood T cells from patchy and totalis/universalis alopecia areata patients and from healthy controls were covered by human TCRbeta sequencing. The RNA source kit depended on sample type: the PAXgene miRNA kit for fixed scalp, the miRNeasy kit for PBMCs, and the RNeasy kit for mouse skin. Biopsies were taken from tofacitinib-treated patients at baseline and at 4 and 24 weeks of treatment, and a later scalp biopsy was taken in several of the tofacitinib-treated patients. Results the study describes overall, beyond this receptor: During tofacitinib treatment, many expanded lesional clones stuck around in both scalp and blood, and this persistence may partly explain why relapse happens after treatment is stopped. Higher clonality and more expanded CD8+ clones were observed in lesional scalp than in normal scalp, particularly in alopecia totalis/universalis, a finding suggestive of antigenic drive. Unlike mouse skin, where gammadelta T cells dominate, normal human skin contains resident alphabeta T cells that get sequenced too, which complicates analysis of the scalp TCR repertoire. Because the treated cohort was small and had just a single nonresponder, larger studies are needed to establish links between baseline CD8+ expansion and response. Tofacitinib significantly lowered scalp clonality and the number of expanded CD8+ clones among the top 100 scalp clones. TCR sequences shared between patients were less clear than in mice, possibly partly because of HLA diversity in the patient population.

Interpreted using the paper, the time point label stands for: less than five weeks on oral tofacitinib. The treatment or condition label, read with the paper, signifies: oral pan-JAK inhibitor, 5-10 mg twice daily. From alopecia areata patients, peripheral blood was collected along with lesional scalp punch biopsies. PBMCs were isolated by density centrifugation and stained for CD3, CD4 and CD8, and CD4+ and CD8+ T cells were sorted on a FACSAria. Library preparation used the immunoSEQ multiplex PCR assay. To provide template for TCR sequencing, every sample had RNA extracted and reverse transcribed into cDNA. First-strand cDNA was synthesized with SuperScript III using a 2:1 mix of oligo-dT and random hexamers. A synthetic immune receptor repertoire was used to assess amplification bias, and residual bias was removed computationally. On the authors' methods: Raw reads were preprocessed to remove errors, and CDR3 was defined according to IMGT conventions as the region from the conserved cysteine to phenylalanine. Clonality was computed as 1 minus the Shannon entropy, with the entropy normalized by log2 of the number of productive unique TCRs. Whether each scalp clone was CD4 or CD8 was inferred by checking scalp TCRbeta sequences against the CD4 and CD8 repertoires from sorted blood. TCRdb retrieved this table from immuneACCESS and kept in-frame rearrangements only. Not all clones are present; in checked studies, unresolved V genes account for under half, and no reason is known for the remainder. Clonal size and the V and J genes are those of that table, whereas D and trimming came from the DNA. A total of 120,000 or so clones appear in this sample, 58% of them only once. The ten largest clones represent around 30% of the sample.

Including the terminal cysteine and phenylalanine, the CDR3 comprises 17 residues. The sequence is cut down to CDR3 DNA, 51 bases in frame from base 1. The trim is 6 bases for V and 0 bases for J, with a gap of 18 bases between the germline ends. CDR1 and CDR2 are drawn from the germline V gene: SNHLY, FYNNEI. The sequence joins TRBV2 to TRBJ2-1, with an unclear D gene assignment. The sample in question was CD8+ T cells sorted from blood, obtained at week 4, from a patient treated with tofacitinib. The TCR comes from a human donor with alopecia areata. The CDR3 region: CASSRTANPSSYNEQFF. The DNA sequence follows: TGTGCCAGCAGCAGGACCGCTAATCCGAGCTCCTACAATGAGCAGTTCTTC.